These 21 T cell receptor beta chains share one sample of origin, sequenced in a study of CD8+CD57+ T cells in acquired aplastic anemia. The authors sequenced patients whose flow cytometry had shown CD8+CD57+ cell expansion. Genomic DNA provided the template from which TCR beta VDJ and CDR3 profiles were obtained. One entry per CDR3 protein results from TCRdb running MiXCR on the reads. Here the sample spans 200,000 or so distinct CDR3 sequences, about 62% being singletons. The sequenced sample consisted of sorted CD4+, CD8+, or CD8+CD57+ T cells (not recorded which) from PBMCs. Source of these receptors: a human donor with aplastic anemia.

The rearrangement uses TRBV19 and TRBJ2-2, with D maybe TRBD2 (6 bases). The germline CDR1 and CDR2 sequences are LNHDA and SQIVND (reference sequence). The V gene lost 8 bases and the J gene lost 1 base, with 11 bases spanning the gap. The CDR3 is 14 residues long. The CDR3 here is CASRWGENTGELFF. CDR3 coding DNA: TGTGCCAGTCGGTGGGGGGAGAACACCGGGGAGCTGTTTTTT.

The table lists this clonotype with a count of one. The genes are TRBV20-1 and TRBJ2-5, with 8 bases matching TRBD1. This CDR3 is built from 14 residues. Germline trimming cut 2 bases from V and 2 bases from J; bases unmatched to any gene: 4. CDR1 and CDR2 from the germline V gene are DFQATT and SNEGSKA (reference sequence). Here the CDR3 reads CSARPRTGQETQYF. In DNA, the CDR3 is TGCAGTGCTAGACCTCGGACAGGGCAAGAGACCCAGTACTTC.

The CDR3 here is CSVVVGGDEQYF. CDR3 nucleotide sequence: TGCAGCGTAGTAGTAGGGGGCGACGAGCAGTACTTC. The chain combines TRBV29-1 with TRBJ2-7; TRBD1 agrees at 7 bases. The CDR3 is 12 amino acids. CDR1 is SQVTM and CDR2 is ANQGSEA in the germline V gene. V was clipped by 6 bases and J by 5 bases; unmatched bases: 7.

The chain links TRBV6-5 to TRBJ2-7; D is perhaps TRBD2 (5 bases). Germline loops: CDR1 MNHEY, CDR2 SVGAGI. The germline V and J ends were trimmed by 7 bases and 4 bases, with 11 bases remaining between them. CDR3 length equals 12 residues. CDR3 coding DNA: TGTGCCAGCACACCGGGAATATACGAGCAGTACTTC. It encodes CASTPGIYEQYF.

The chain uses TRBV15 and TRBJ2-1; TRBD1 might be the D (6 bases). From germline, CDR1 is LNHNV and CDR2 YYDKDF (reference sequence). V dropped 9 bases and J dropped 8 bases, with 14 bases sitting between them. This CDR3 region has 12 residues. The CDR3 DNA reads as TGTGCCACTTCAAGGGGGTGGGATGAGCAGTTCTTC. Its translation: CATSRGWDEQFF.

The rearrangement joins TRBV20-1 to TRBJ2-7, with D hard to call. The CDR3 extends over 13 amino acids. V lost 3 bases to trimming and J lost 5 bases, with 14 bases between them. Germline V gives CDR1 DFQATT, CDR2 SNEGSKA (reference sequence). CDR3: CSARRSPLDEQYF. The CDR3 DNA sequence: TGCAGTGCTAGGAGGTCCCCACTCGACGAGCAGTACTTC.

This clonotype was seen many times. This chain connects TRBV4-1 to TRBJ2-7; possibly TRBD2 for D (6 bases). CDR1 and CDR2 from the germline V gene are MGHRA and YSYEKL. Between the trimmed V and J ends, which lost 0 bases and 6 bases, there was a span of 15 bases. The CDR3 sequence is 15 residues long. CDR3 sequence reads: CASSQELAGYTEQYF. CDR3 nucleotides: TGCGCCAGCAGCCAAGAACTAGCAGGGTACACCGAGCAGTACTTC.

This clonotype showed up just once. V gene TRBV2 combines with J gene TRBJ1-3, with D perhaps TRBD1 (5 bases). This CDR3 contains 15 residues. V lost 3 bases and J lost 0, with 9 bases in between. Looked up from germline, CDR1 is SNHLY and CDR2 is FYNNEI. CDR3 loop: CASSEGVHSGNTIYF. The CDR3 coding sequence is TGTGCCAGCAGTGAGGGGGTCCACTCTGGAAACACCATATATTTT.

Of note for this clonotype: A read error may account for a junction end that differs from germline. The chain combines TRBV5-6 with TRBJ2-7; D is unresolved. Germline V CDR1 and CDR2: SGHDT, YYEEEE. This CDR3 contains 15 residues. The chain's CDR3 is CASSQDRVSSYEQYF. DNA of the CDR3: TGCGCCAGCAGCCAAGACCGGGTGAGCTCCTACGAGCAGTACTTC.

The sample holds many counts of this clonotype. The chain couples TRBV28 to TRBJ2-7; 9 nucleotides line up with TRBD1. Germline trimming cut 3 bases from V and 7 bases from J; bases unmatched to any gene: 7. The germline V gene has CDR1 MDHEN and CDR2 SYDVKM. This CDR3 comprises 14 residues. CDR3 protein: CASSLQTGGGEQYF. The CDR3, as DNA: TGTGCCAGCAGTTTGCAGACAGGGGGTGGGGAGCAGTACTTC.

The chain couples TRBV7-2 to TRBJ1-3; 8 bases agree with TRBD1. The CDR3 runs to 16 residues. The V and J ends lost 4 bases and 2 bases, in that order; junction bases with no gene match: 7. Germline loops: CDR1 SGHTA, CDR2 FQGNSA. DNA for the CDR3: TGTGCCAGCAGCTCCAGACAGGGGATGCCTGGAAACACCATATATTTT. Amino acid sequence: CASSSRQGMPGNTIYF.

The chain carries TRBV7-9 and TRBJ2-3; D may match TRBD1 or TRBD2 (6 bases each). Germline V gives CDR1 SEHNR, CDR2 FQNEAQ (reference sequence). The CDR3 totals 14 residues. V lost 5 bases and J lost 2, with 11 bases in between. CDR3 sequence reads: CASSPGALTDTQYF. The CDR3 DNA sequence: TGTGCCAGCAGCCCGGGGGCGCTCACAGATACGCAGTATTTT.

The CDR3 DNA sequence: TGCGCCAGCAGCTTGGAGCCTAGTTTCTACAATGAGCAGTTCTTC. Its translation: CASSLEPSFYNEQFF. V is TRBV5-1 and J is TRBJ2-1, with D unresolved. V lost 0 bases, J lost 3 bases, and 10 bases lay in between. Germline CDR1 is SGHRS and CDR2 is YFSETQ. The CDR3 is 15 residues long.

The sample holds one count of this clonotype. The J gene is TRBJ2-2, the V gene TRBV7-3; the match to TRBD1 covers 10 bases. The CDR3 consists of 16 residues. V lost 2 bases, J lost 6 bases, and 6 bases stayed unmatched. Germline V CDR1 and CDR2: SGHTA, FQGTGA. CDR3 protein: CASSLAPGQGSGELFF. The CDR3 coding sequence is TGTGCCAGCAGCTTAGCGCCGGGACAGGGGTCCGGGGAGCTGTTTTTT. Complete variable domain (other parts from reference TRBV7-3 and TRBJ2-2): GAGVSQTPSNKVTEKGKYVELRCDPISGHTALYWYRQSLGQGPEFLIYFQGTGAADDSGLPNDRFFAVRPEGSVSTLKIQRTERGDSAVYLCASSLAPGQGSGELFFGEGSRLTVL.

The sample holds one count of this clonotype. The chain has TRBV2 and TRBJ2-1, with D maybe TRBD1 (8 bases). The length of the CDR3 is 15 residues. CDR1 SNHLY and CDR2 FYNNEI come from the germline V gene. V gave up 7 bases and J gave up 8 bases, with 21 bases separating them. CDR3 region: CASTGGTGRSYEQFF. Here the CDR3 DNA reads TGTGCCAGCACCGGGGGGACAGGCCGGAGTTATGAGCAGTTCTTC.

This clonotype was found a few times. The chain joins TRBV9 to TRBJ2-1; D is unclear. CDR1 and CDR2 from the germline V gene are SGDLS and YYNGEE. This CDR3 is built from 10 residues. Trimming took off 5 bases at V and 9 bases at J, with 6 bases between the two ends. The CDR3 here is CASRPSEQFF. The CDR3, as DNA: TGTGCCAGCAGGCCCAGTGAGCAGTTCTTC.

V and J are TRBV9 and TRBJ1-6, with a weak D call TRBD1 (5 bases). The V gene lost 0 bases and the J gene lost 7 bases, with 14 bases spanning the gap. The CDR3 is 16 residues long. Germline-derived CDR1 and CDR2 are SGDLS and YYNGEE. This CDR3 is CASSVAAGSKNSPLHF. The DNA for the CDR3 is TGTGCCAGCAGCGTAGCCGCAGGGAGTAAGAATTCACCCCTCCACTTT.

The chain links TRBV19 to TRBJ1-1, with unresolved D. This CDR3 contains 15 residues. V gave up 6 bases and J gave up 0 bases, with 14 bases separating them. Germline CDR1 LNHDA, CDR2 SQIVND (reference sequence). The CDR3 DNA reads as TGTGCCAGTAGCACCGGACCTACTTTGAACACTGAAGCTTTCTTT. Translated, it gives CASSTGPTLNTEAFF. The full variable domain, its missing parts supplied by reference TRBV19 and TRBJ1-1, is DGGITQSPKYLFRKEGQNVTLSCEQNLNHDAMYWYRQDPGQGLRLIYYSQIVNDFQKGDIAEGYSVSREKKESFPLTVTSAQKNPTAFYLCASSTGPTLNTEAFFGQGTRLTVV.

This clonotype came up a few times. This chain uses TRBV10-3 with TRBJ2-1; TRBD2 matches 9 bases. The J segment lost 9 bases and the V segment lost 3 bases, leaving 9 bases of the junction unmatched. The CDR3 has 15 amino acids. The germline V gene encodes CDR1 ENHRY and CDR2 SYGVKD. In DNA form, the CDR3 reads TGTGCCATCAGTGAAGGTCCTAGCGGGGCCTCTGAGCAGTTCTTC. It yields the protein CAISEGPSGASEQFF.

J is TRBJ2-5 and V is TRBV10-3; the D is unclear. There are 11 residues in the CDR3. V lost 4 bases and J lost 2, with 2 bases in between. The germline V gene has CDR1 ENHRY and CDR2 SYGVKD. This CDR3 is CAISVQETQYF. CDR3 bases: TGTGCCATCAGTGTACAAGAGACCCAGTACTTC.

The chain employs TRBV12-3 or TRBV12-4 and TRBJ1-5; no definite D call. V lost 5 bases and J lost 0, with 11 bases in between. This CDR3 has 15 residues. The CDR3 loop reads CASSTTFYSNQPQHF. As DNA, the CDR3 is TGTGCCAGCAGTACCACCTTTTATAGCAATCAGCCCCAGCATTTT.